These T cell receptor beta chains were read from a single sample in a study of T-cell reconstitution after alpha-beta-depleted transplantation in children. Each CDR3 protein gets one entry after TCRdb re-called the PCR reads with MiXCR. The profile shows 500,000 or so distinct CDR3 sequences, 11% of them singletons. The sequences come from PBMCs, mostly from graft donor cells, collected 180 days after TCRalphabeta/CD19-depleted stem cell transplant. These TCRs come from a female patient between 2 and 15 years old who had a stem cell transplant for aplastic anemia, so the T cells may come from the graft donor. Both conserved end residues are part of each CDR3. The order of the fields is D gene, clone size, V gene, J gene, CDR3 DNA, CDR3 protein. The D gene is left open where the match is weak. Not every row has a clone size; where given, it reads once, few, many or a size class.

D: TRBD2
size: few
V: TRBV28
J: TRBJ2-1
DNA: TGTGCCAGCAGTTTACCTCTCGGGACTAGGGGTCGGGTACTCTACAATGAGCAGTTCTTC
CDR3: CASSLPLGTRGRVLYNEQFF

D: NA
size: many
V: TRBV29-1
J: TRBJ1-2
DNA: TGCAGCGTTGAGTCGTCCGGACAGTACTATGGCTACACCTTC
CDR3: CSVESSGQYYGYTF

D: NA
size: NA
V: TRBV12-3/TRBV12-4
J: TRBJ1-2
DNA: TGTGCCAGCAGTTCCCTAGACAGCCTGAGCTATGGCTACACCTTC
CDR3: CASSSLDSLSYGYTF

D: NA
size: many
V: TRBV27
J: TRBJ2-1
DNA: TGTGCCAGCAGTTTATTGACCAGGTTCTCCTACAATGAGCAGTTCTTC
CDR3: CASSLLTRFSYNEQFF

D: NA
size: NA
V: TRBV20-1
J: TRBJ2-7
DNA: TGCAGTGCTAGAATGTCCCGAGGGGGACCACCTGCCTACGAGCAGTACTTC
CDR3: CSARMSRGGPPAYEQYF

D: NA
size: many
V: TRBV28
J: TRBJ1-2
DNA: TGTGCCAGCAGTTTGGGTGGGCTTAAGGACCCCTATGGCTACACCTTC
CDR3: CASSLGGLKDPYGYTF

D: TRBD2
size: many
V: TRBV20-1
J: TRBJ2-1
DNA: TGCAGTGCTAGAGATCCAGCGGGGGGGTCCGAGGTGCAGTTCTTC
CDR3: CSARDPAGGSEVQFF

D: NA
size: NA
V: TRBV28
J: TRBJ2-7
DNA: TGTGCCAGCTTTACCGGGTTTCCCTACGAGCAGTACTTC
CDR3: CASFTGFPYEQYF

D: NA
size: many
V: TRBV14
J: TRBJ2-1
DNA: TGTGCCAGCAGCGACGACAGGGAGCAGTTCTTC
CDR3: CASSDDREQFF

D: NA
size: many
V: TRBV4-3
J: TRBJ2-1
DNA: TGCGCCAGCAGCCAAGATCTAGCGTATGAGCAGTTCTTC
CDR3: CASSQDLAYEQFF

D: NA
size: few
V: TRBV3-1
J: TRBJ2-1
DNA: TGTGCCAGCAGGCGGGGACTCATCTACAATGAGCAGTTCTTC
CDR3: CASRRGLIYNEQFF

D: TRBD2
size: few
V: TRBV5-1
J: TRBJ2-1
DNA: TGCGCCAGCAGCTTGAGGGGACTAGCGGGAGGTAGGGGGAATGAGCAGTTCTTC
CDR3: CASSLRGLAGGRGNEQFF

D: TRBD1
size: few
V: TRBV29-1
J: TRBJ1-2
DNA: TGCAGCGTGGCCGGACAGGTTCGCCCCATCCTTAACTATGGCTACACCTTC
CDR3: CSVAGQVRPILNYGYTF

D: TRBD2
size: NA
V: TRBV25-1
J: TRBJ2-3
DNA: TGTGCCAGCAGTGTAACAGGGGTGACAGCGGGGGGGCCCACAGATACGCAGTATTTT
CDR3: CASSVTGVTAGGPTDTQYF

D: TRBD2
size: NA
V: TRBV18
J: TRBJ2-7
DNA: TGTGCCAGCTCACCACCGGGACTAGCGAGAGAAAGCGAGCAGTACTTC
CDR3: CASSPPGLARESEQYF

D: TRBD1
size: NA
V: TRBV7-8
J: TRBJ2-5
DNA: TGTGCCAGCAGCATCACAGGGGTCCAAGAGACCCAGTACTTC
CDR3: CASSITGVQETQYF

D: NA
size: NA
V: TRBV7-2
J: TRBJ2-4
DNA: TGTGCCAGCAGCTTAGCCTGGGCAGTATGGGCCAAAAACATTCAGTACTTC
CDR3: CASSLAWAVWAKNIQYF

D: TRBD1
size: few
V: TRBV7-2
J: TRBJ2-7
DNA: TGTGCCAGCAGCCCTGACAGGGGTCGCGAGCAGTACTTC
CDR3: CASSPDRGREQYF

D: TRBD1
size: NA
V: TRBV5-1
J: TRBJ1-4
DNA: TGCGCCAGCAGCCGGGACAGCCAGGACGAAAAACTGTTTTTT
CDR3: CASSRDSQDEKLFF

D: TRBD2
size: NA
V: TRBV4-2
J: TRBJ2-1
DNA: TGTGCCAGCAGCCCCGGGCCTAGCGGGAGGGCCTCTTACAATGAGCAGTTCTTC
CDR3: CASSPGPSGRASYNEQFF

D: NA
size: once
V: TRBV27
J: TRBJ2-1
DNA: TGTGCCAGCAGCGGGACTTTACAAGATCTAGACAATGAGCAGTTCTTC
CDR3: CASSGTLQDLDNEQFF

D: NA
size: few
V: TRBV28
J: TRBJ1-3
DNA: TGTGCCAGCATAACCGGACAGAAGTCGGGAAACACCATATATTTT
CDR3: CASITGQKSGNTIYF

D: NA
size: NA
V: TRBV9
J: TRBJ2-1
DNA: TGTGCCAGCAGCGTAGGCGGACACAATGAGCAGTTCTTC
CDR3: CASSVGGHNEQFF

D: TRBD1
size: NA
V: TRBV28
J: TRBJ1-6
DNA: TGTGCCAGCAGTGACCCTGGACAGGGTTATTCACCCCTCCACTTT
CDR3: CASSDPGQGYSPLHF

D: TRBD1
size: many
V: TRBV27
J: TRBJ2-5
DNA: TGTGCCAGCAGCCTCTGGACAGGGGGCGAGGAGACCCAGTACTTC
CDR3: CASSLWTGGEETQYF

D: NA
size: NA
V: TRBV7-9
J: TRBJ2-2
DNA: TGTGCCAGCAGCTTATGGTCTCAGATAAGCGGCGGGGAGCTGTTTTTT
CDR3: CASSLWSQISGGELFF

D: NA
size: NA
V: TRBV10-1
J: TRBJ2-1
DNA: TGCGCCAGCAGTGAGAGTAGCGCGAGCTCCTACAATGAGCAGTTCTTC
CDR3: CASSESSASSYNEQFF

D: NA
size: NA
V: TRBV6-2/TRBV6-3
J: TRBJ1-2
DNA: TGTGCCAGCAGTTCTCCGGGCTTCAACTATGGCTACACCTTC
CDR3: CASSSPGFNYGYTF

D: NA
size: few
V: TRBV6-5
J: TRBJ2-7
DNA: TGTGCCAGCAGCTTAGCGGATCCAACCTACGAGCAGTACTTC
CDR3: CASSLADPTYEQYF

D: NA
size: NA
V: TRBV20-1
J: TRBJ2-1
DNA: TGCAGTGCTAGCCTGCGGAATGAGCAGTTCTTC
CDR3: CSASLRNEQFF

D: TRBD1
size: NA
V: TRBV25-1
J: TRBJ1-2
DNA: TGTGCCAGCAGTGACCAACAGGGGAGTGGCTACACCTTC
CDR3: CASSDQQGSGYTF

D: TRBD2
size: many
V: TRBV28
J: TRBJ2-5
DNA: TGTGCCAGCAGTTTAGACGGGAGGGCCTATGGGACCCAGTACTTC
CDR3: CASSLDGRAYGTQYF

D: TRBD1
size: few
V: TRBV15
J: TRBJ1-4
DNA: TGTGCCACCAGCAGAGGGTTACCGGGACAGATTAATGAAAAACTGTTTTTT
CDR3: CATSRGLPGQINEKLFF

D: TRBD2
size: few
V: TRBV7-3
J: TRBJ2-3
DNA: TGTGCCAGCAGCTCCGGGACTAGCGGGAGTTTGCAGTATTTT
CDR3: CASSSGTSGSLQYF

D: TRBD2
size: few
V: TRBV6-5
J: TRBJ2-7
DNA: TGTGCCAGCAGTTACTCCACTAAGCGGGAGTTTTCCTACGAGCAGTACTTC
CDR3: CASSYSTKREFSYEQYF

D: TRBD1
size: many
V: TRBV20-1
J: TRBJ2-5
DNA: TGCAGTGCTAGAGGGGACAGTCCAGCGAGAGAGACCCAGTACTTC
CDR3: CSARGDSPARETQYF

D: NA
size: NA
V: TRBV7-3
J: TRBJ2-7
DNA: TGTGCCAGCAGCTTAACGAGTGTGACAAACTACGAGCAGTACTTC
CDR3: CASSLTSVTNYEQYF

D: TRBD2
size: many
V: TRBV7-2
J: TRBJ2-1
DNA: TGTGCCAGCAGTTCGGGACTAGCGGGATACAATGAGCAGTTCTTC
CDR3: CASSSGLAGYNEQFF

D: TRBD1
size: few
V: TRBV7-9
J: TRBJ1-3
DNA: TGTGCCAGCAGCTTAGTGACAGGGCGGCTCTCTGGAAACACCATATATTTT
CDR3: CASSLVTGRLSGNTIYF

D: TRBD2
size: NA
V: TRBV10-1
J: TRBJ2-2
DNA: TGCGCCAGCAGCGTCGCGACTAGCGGGAGAGTGAACACCGGGGAGCTGTTTTTT
CDR3: CASSVATSGRVNTGELFF

D: NA
size: few
V: TRBV7-2
J: TRBJ2-4
DNA: TGTGCCAGCAGCTTGCGAGACACTATAGCCAAAAACATTCAGTACTTC
CDR3: CASSLRDTIAKNIQYF

D: TRBD1
size: NA
V: TRBV15
J: TRBJ1-1
DNA: TGTGCCACCAGCCCACACAGGGGTATGAACACTGAAGCTTTCTTT
CDR3: CATSPHRGMNTEAFF

D: TRBD1
size: NA
V: TRBV15
J: TRBJ2-7
DNA: TGTGCCACCAGCAGTCCGGGACAGCCCTACGAGCAGTACTTC
CDR3: CATSSPGQPYEQYF

D: NA
size: once
V: TRBV6-5
J: TRBJ2-1
DNA: TGTGCCAGCAGTTACGGGGCCAACAATGAGCAGTTCTTC
CDR3: CASSYGANNEQFF

D: NA
size: NA
V: TRBV27
J: TRBJ2-7
DNA: TGTGCCAGCAGTTTATTCTCGTCCGGTAGCGGCTACGAGCAGTACTTC
CDR3: CASSLFSSGSGYEQYF

D: NA
size: few
V: TRBV10-3
J: TRBJ2-6
DNA: TGTGCCATCAGCCCCCCCCTGACTTTC
CDR3: CAISPPLTF

D: NA
size: NA
V: TRBV3-1
J: TRBJ2-2
DNA: TGTGCCAGCAGCCAGTGGGCGGGTACGAACACCGGGGAGCTGTTTTTT
CDR3: CASSQWAGTNTGELFF

D: NA
size: many
V: TRBV5-1
J: TRBJ2-6
DNA: TGCGCCAGCAGCTTCCCGGACTCTGGGGCCAACGTCCTGACTTTC
CDR3: CASSFPDSGANVLTF

D: NA
size: NA
V: TRBV12-3/TRBV12-4
J: TRBJ1-1
DNA: TGTGCCAGCAGTTCCCAGGGGAAAGGGGTCCTGAACACTGAAGCTTTCTTT
CDR3: CASSSQGKGVLNTEAFF

D: NA
size: NA
V: TRBV5-1
J: TRBJ1-1
DNA: TGCGCCAGCAGCTTGGGGGGCTTAGGGACGGCTGCCACTGAAGCTTTCTTT
CDR3: CASSLGGLGTAATEAFF

D: NA
size: NA
V: TRBV2
J: TRBJ1-1
DNA: TGCGCTGACCGGGTTGAGGGAAACACTGAAGCTTTCTTT
CDR3: CADRVEGNTEAFF